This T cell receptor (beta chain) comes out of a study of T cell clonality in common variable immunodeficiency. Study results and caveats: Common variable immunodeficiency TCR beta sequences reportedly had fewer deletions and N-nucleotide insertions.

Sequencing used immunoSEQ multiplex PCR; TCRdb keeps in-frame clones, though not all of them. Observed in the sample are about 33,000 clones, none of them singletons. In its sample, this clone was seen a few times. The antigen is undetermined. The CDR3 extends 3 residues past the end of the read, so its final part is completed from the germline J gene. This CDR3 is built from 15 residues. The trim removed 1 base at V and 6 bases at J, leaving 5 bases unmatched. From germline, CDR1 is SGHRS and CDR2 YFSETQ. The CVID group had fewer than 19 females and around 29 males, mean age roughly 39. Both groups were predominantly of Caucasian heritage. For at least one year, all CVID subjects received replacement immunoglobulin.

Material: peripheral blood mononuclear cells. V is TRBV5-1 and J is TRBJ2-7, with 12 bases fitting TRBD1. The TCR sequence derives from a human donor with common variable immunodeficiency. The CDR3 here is CASSLTTGQGAEQYF. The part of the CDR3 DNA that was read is TGCGCCAGCAGCTTGACGACGGGACAGGGGGCCGAG.